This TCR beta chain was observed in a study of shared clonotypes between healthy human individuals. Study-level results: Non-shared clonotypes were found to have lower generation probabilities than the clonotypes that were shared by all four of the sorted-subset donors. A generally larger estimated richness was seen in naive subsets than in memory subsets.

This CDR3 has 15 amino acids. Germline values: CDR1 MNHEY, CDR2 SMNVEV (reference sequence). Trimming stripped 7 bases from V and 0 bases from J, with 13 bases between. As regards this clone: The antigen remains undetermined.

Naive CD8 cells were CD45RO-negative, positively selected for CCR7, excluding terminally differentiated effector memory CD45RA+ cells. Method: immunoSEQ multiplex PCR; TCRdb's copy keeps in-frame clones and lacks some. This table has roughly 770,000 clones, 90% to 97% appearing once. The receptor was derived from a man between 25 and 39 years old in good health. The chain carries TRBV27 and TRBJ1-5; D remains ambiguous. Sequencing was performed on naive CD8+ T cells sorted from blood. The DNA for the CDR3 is TGTGCCAGCAAGGTAAGGCAGGATAGCAATCAGCCCCAGCATTTT. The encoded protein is CASKVRQDSNQPQHF.